Given below is one T cell receptor beta chain in context. This specimen comes from a study of technical replicates of blood from a few donors. The junction had 4 bases not matched to a gene; V was cut back by 3 bases and J by 13 bases. From germline, CDR1 is SGHRS and CDR2 YFSETQ. This CDR3 region has 13 residues. Measured with immunoSEQ multiplex PCR; TCRdb has only the in-frame clones, and not every one. The table has roughly 90,000 clones, approximately 90% seen once. The source is a human donor in good health. The sample taken for sequencing was T cells isolated from PBMCs. This chain joins TRBV5-1 and TRBJ2-1; TRBD2 matches at 13 bases. The CDR3 here is CASSSGLAGTQFF. CDR3 DNA sequence: TGCGCCAGCAGCTCGGGACTAGCGGGAACCCAGTTCTTC.